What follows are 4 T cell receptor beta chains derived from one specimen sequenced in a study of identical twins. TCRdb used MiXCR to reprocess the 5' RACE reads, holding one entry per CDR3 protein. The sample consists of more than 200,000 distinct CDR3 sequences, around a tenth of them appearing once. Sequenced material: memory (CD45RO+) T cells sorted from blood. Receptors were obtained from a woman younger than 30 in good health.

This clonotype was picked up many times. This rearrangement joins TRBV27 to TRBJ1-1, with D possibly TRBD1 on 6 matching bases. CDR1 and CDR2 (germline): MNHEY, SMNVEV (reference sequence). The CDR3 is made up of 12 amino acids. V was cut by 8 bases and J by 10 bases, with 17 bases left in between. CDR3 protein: CASGRHREGAFF. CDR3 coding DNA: TGTGCCAGCGGTAGACACAGGGAAGGAGCTTTCTTT.

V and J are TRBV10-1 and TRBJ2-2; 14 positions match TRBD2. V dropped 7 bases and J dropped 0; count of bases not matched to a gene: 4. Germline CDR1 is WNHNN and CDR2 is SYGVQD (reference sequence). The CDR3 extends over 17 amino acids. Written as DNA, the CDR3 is TGCGCCAGCAACCGACTAGCGGGGGGGCCGAACACCGGGGAGCTGTTTTTT. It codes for CASNRLAGGPNTGELFF.

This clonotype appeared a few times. CDR3 DNA sequence: TGTGCCAGCAGGAAGACAGGGGGAACCAGTGGCTACACCTTC. Its protein is CASRKTGGTSGYTF. The chain joins TRBV27 to TRBJ1-2; 9 bases are a match to TRBD1. The trim removed 6 bases at V and 7 bases at J, leaving 9 bases unmatched. CDR1 is MNHEY and CDR2 is SMNVEV in the germline V gene (reference sequence). The CDR3 is 14 amino acids.

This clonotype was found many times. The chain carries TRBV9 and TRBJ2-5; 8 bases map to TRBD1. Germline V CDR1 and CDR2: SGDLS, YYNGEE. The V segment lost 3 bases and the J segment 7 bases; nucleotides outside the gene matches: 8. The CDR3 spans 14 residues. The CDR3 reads CASSGRTGFGTQYF. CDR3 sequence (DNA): TGTGCCAGCAGCGGCCGGACAGGGTTCGGGACCCAGTACTTC.